This T cell receptor beta chain was profiled in a study of T-cell reconstitution after alpha-beta-depleted transplantation in children. Preparing the TCRbeta library involved the use of unique molecular identifiers. MiXCR, applied by TCRdb to the PCR reads, yields one record per CDR3 protein. The table lists about 250,000 distinct CDR3 sequences, 20% to 30% of them singletons. This clonotype showed up many times. The target antigen is unknown. The trim removed 7 bases at V and 2 bases at J, leaving 9 bases unmatched. The CDR3 runs to 16 residues. Germline loops: CDR1 MNHEY, CDR2 SMNVEV (reference sequence). General study results and limits: The study reportedly traced alpha-beta T cells about two months after transplant to several hundred expanded graft clones. Diversity and T-cell counts at one year after transplant derived mostly from new T cells.

This sample comprised PBMCs, mostly from graft donor cells, obtained 360 days after TCRalphabeta/CD19-depleted stem cell transplant. The sequence was obtained from a female patient younger than 10 who had a stem cell transplant for congenital amegakaryocytic thrombocytopenia, so the T cells may come from the graft donor. The chain recombines TRBV27 with TRBJ2-3, with 10 bases that match TRBD2. The CDR3 is CASKDRTSGITDTQYF. DNA of the CDR3: TGTGCCAGCAAGGATAGGACTAGCGGAATCACAGATACGCAGTATTTT.